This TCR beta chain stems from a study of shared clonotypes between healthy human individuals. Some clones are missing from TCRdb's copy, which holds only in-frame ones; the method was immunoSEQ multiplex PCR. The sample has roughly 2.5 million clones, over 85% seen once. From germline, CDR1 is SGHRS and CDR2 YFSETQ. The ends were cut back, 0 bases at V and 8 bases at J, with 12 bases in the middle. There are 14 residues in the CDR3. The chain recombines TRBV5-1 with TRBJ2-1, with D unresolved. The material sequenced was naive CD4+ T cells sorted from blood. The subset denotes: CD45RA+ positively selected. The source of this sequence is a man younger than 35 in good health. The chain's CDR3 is CASSLDPGVYEQFF. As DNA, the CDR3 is TGCGCCAGCAGCTTGGATCCGGGTGTCTATGAGCAGTTCTTC.